These 28 T cell receptor beta chains originate from one sample sequenced in a study of blood T cell repertoires in COVID-19. The method was immunoSEQ multiplex PCR; TCRdb's version includes in-frame clones alone and lacks a portion of them. Altogether approximately 75,000 clones are present, around 80% being singletons, with the ten largest covering approximately 27%. The sequenced sample consisted of peripheral blood. These receptors originate from a woman of 80 years or more with active or convalescent COVID-19.

V is TRBV18 and J is TRBJ1-6; 7 nucleotides line up with TRBD1. With V trimmed by 2 bases and J by 6 bases, 10 bases remained unmatched. The CDR3 consists of 17 residues. Germline V lookup: CDR1 KGHSH, CDR2 LQKENI. For the CDR3, the DNA is TGTGCCAGCTCACCAAGTTGGCGACAGGGTGGTAATTCACCCCTCCACTTT. Its translation is CASSPSWRQGGNSPLHF.

The CDR3: CASSLGQGGNSPLHF. Here the CDR3 DNA reads TGTGCCAGCAGTTTAGGACAGGGTGGTAATTCACCCCTCCACTTT. The chain uses TRBV9 and TRBJ1-6; 8 bases are shared with TRBD1. The CDR3 runs to 15 residues. J lost 6 bases, V lost 5 bases, and 7 bases had no gene match. The germline gives CDR1 SGDLS, CDR2 YYNGEE.

The CDR3 coding sequence is TGTGCCAGCTCATCCAATACAGGGGGCTACGAGCAGTACTTC. As protein: CASSSNTGGYEQYF. The chain links TRBV18 to TRBJ2-7; 8 positions agree with TRBD1. V shed 5 bases, J shed 3 bases, and the junction held 6 bases outside the gene matches. The CDR3 loop spans 14 amino acids. The germline V gene has CDR1 KGHSH and CDR2 LQKENI.

The chain employs TRBV20-1 and TRBJ2-1; TRBD2 might be the D (6 bases). The CDR3 length is 16 residues. The ends were cut back, 3 bases at V and 3 bases at J, with 18 bases in the middle. The germline V gene has CDR1 DFQATT and CDR2 SNEGSKA (reference sequence). This chain's CDR3 is CSASGSSAGSYNEQFF. The CDR3 DNA reads as TGCAGTGCTAGTGGGTCTTCAGCGGGCAGCTACAATGAGCAGTTCTTC.

V gene TRBV21-1 combines with J gene TRBJ1-1. TRBV21-1 is deemed a pseudogene. The CDR3 totals 14 residues. CDR3 nucleotide sequence: TGTGCCAGCAGCAGGGGAGGGGGGAACACTGAAGCTTTCTTT. Protein sequence: CASSRGGGNTEAFF.

This rearrangement joins TRBV7-2 to TRBJ2-5; 10 bases align to TRBD2. V gave up 5 bases and J gave up 1 base; unmatched junction bases: 7. The CDR3 loop spans 16 amino acids. Germline V lookup: CDR1 SGHTA, CDR2 FQGNSA. The CDR3 DNA sequence: TGTGCCAGCAGCCTTTCTAGCGGGGGCTCCCAAGAGACCCAGTACTTC. As protein: CASSLSSGGSQETQYF.

The count of this clone is one. The chain links TRBV28 to TRBJ1-3; TRBD1 is a possible D gene (5 bases). CDR3 length: 17 amino acids. Per germline, CDR1 MDHEN and CDR2 SYDVKM. Trimming cost V 3 bases and J 4 bases, with 19 bases left between them. CDR3 nucleotide sequence: TGTGCCAGCAGTTTGGACGCTCCGGGACTCAACGGAAACACCATATATTTT. It encodes CASSLDAPGLNGNTIYF.

This sequence joins TRBV6-1 and TRBJ2-5; perhaps TRBD1 as D (5 bases). The CDR3 is 18 residues long. From germline, CDR1 is MNHNS and CDR2 SASEGT. Trimming pared 2 bases from V and 4 bases from J, leaving 23 bases between. The CDR3 nucleotides read TGTGCCAGCAGTGAAAGGGGCCTCTTCCGAGGAATCCTAGAGACCCAGTACTTC. This gives the protein CASSERGLFRGILETQYF.

The chain employs TRBV19 and TRBJ2-5; D is possibly TRBD1 (6 bases). Germline lookup yields CDR1 LNHDA and CDR2 SQIVND (reference sequence). Trimming cost V 3 bases and J 4 bases, with 15 bases left between them. The CDR3 runs 15 residues. The CDR3 sequence is CASSMDKGESETQYF. The CDR3 DNA is TGTGCCAGTAGTATGGACAAGGGGGAGTCAGAGACCCAGTACTTC.

The chain links TRBV6-5 to TRBJ1-3; D is possibly TRBD1 (5 bases). Trimming left V 7 bases short and J 1 base short, with 11 bases between. Per the germline V gene, CDR1 is MNHEY and CDR2 is SVGAGI. This CDR3 spans 14 amino acids. This chain's CDR3 is CASIVQASGNTIYF. The CDR3 DNA is TGTGCCAGCATCGTACAGGCATCTGGAAACACCATATATTTT.

CDR3 residues: CASSYSWSEQYF. In DNA, the CDR3 is TGTGCCAGCAGTTACTCGTGGAGTGAGCAGTACTTC. J is TRBJ2-7 and V is TRBV6-2 or TRBV6-3; D not certain. Trimming took 0 bases from V and 7 from J, leaving 7 bases between them. This CDR3 region has 12 residues. Germline V gene sequence: CDR1 MNHEY, CDR2 SVGEGT.

V usage is TRBV4-3 and J usage is TRBJ2-3; 11 positions agree with TRBD2. CDR1 is LGHNA, CDR2 YSLEER, per germline. CDR3 size: 18 residues. V shed 1 base and J 5 bases; nucleotides not matched to a gene: 11. This CDR3 reads CASSQGVVAGGLGDTQYF. The CDR3 bases are TGCGCCAGCAGCCAAGGAGTGGTAGCGGGGGGGCTTGGAGATACGCAGTATTTT.

The chain carries TRBV18 and TRBJ2-7, with 7 bases identical to TRBD2. This CDR3 has 15 amino acids. The V gene's germline CDR1 is KGHSH and CDR2 LQKENI. V lost 3 bases to trimming and J lost 3 bases; unmatched junction nucleotides: 8. The CDR3 DNA follows: TGTGCCAGCTCACCCCCCGGGGGGTTCCGCTACGAGCAGTACTTC. Translated, it gives CASSPPGGFRYEQYF.

The chain joins TRBV10-1 to TRBJ2-2, with TRBD2 identical over 9 bases. The CDR3 runs to 14 residues. After removal of 4 bases from V and 5 bases from J, the junction contained 2 bases not matched to a gene. The V gene's germline CDR1 is WNHNN and CDR2 SYGVQD (reference sequence). This CDR3 is CASSASGGTGELFF. CDR3 nucleotide sequence: TGCGCCAGCAGTGCCAGCGGGGGGACCGGGGAGCTGTTTTTT.

This sequence joins TRBV27 and TRBJ2-2; 7 nucleotides align to TRBD2. Germline CDR1 MNHEY, CDR2 SMNVEV (reference sequence). The length of the CDR3 is 13 residues. V lost 7 bases and J lost 5; bases outside the gene matches: 4. The CDR3 protein is CASTGRVTGELFF. CDR3 nucleotide sequence: TGTGCCAGCACTGGGAGGGTTACCGGGGAGCTGTTTTTT.

The rearrangement joins TRBV6-5 to TRBJ2-7; 8 nucleotides align to TRBD1. Trimming cost V 0 bases and J 5 bases; bases outside gene matches: 3. CDR3 size: 14 residues. CDR1 MNHEY and CDR2 SVGAGI come from the germline V gene. CDR3 sequence: CASSYSTGDDEQYF. The CDR3 DNA follows: TGTGCCAGCAGTTACTCGACAGGGGACGACGAGCAGTACTTC.

The chain recombines TRBV28 with TRBJ1-4, with D perhaps matching TRBD1 (5 bases). The CDR3 is 14 amino acids. Germline CDR1 reads MDHEN; CDR2 reads SYDVKM. Trimming cost V 6 bases and J 4 bases, with 12 bases left between them. CDR3 region: CASSLDSLNEKLFF. Here the CDR3 DNA reads TGTGCCAGCAGCCTAGACAGCCTTAATGAAAAACTGTTTTTT.

Details on this clone: One end of the junction fails to match germline, which may point to a read error. Other DNA sequences in this sample translate to the same CDR3. The J gene is TRBJ2-6, the V gene TRBV7-8, with 7 nucleotides matching TRBD1. Germline CDR1 SGHVS, CDR2 FQNEAQ. CDR3 length: 17 amino acids. The CDR3 loop is CASSWDRFHSGANVLTF. CDR3 bases: TGTGCTAGCAGCTGGGACAGATTCCACTCTGGGGCCAACGTCCTGACTTTC.

The chain carries TRBV11-3 and TRBJ1-2; 10 bases line up with TRBD1. In germline, CDR1 is SGHNT, CDR2 YENEEA. The V gene end was trimmed by 5 bases and the J gene end by 12 bases; junction bases not matched to a gene: 6. The CDR3 is 12 amino acids. The DNA of the CDR3 is TGTGCCAGCAGCACCGGGACAGGGGAACACACCTTC. Translated, it gives CASSTGTGEHTF. Full variable domain (remainder filled in from reference TRBV11-3 and TRBJ1-2): EAGVVQSPRYKIIEKKQPVAFWCNPISGHNTLYWYLQNLGQGPELLIRYENEEAVDDSQLPKDRFSAERLKGVDSTLKIQPAELGDSAVYLCASSTGTGEHTFGSGTRLTVV.

The V call is TRBV7-3, the J call TRBJ1-1, with D hard to call. Germline loops: CDR1 SGHTA, CDR2 FQGTGA. The CDR3 runs 17 residues. Trimming shortened V by 4 bases and J by 3 bases, and 21 bases separated the two germline ends. CDR3 sequence: CASSSLSPGNRDTEAFF. In nucleotides, the CDR3 is TGTGCCAGCAGCTCCTTAAGTCCGGGGAACCGGGACACTGAAGCTTTCTTT.

The V call is TRBV11-2, the J call TRBJ2-1; D is perhaps TRBD1 (5 bases). V shed 6 bases and J shed 0 bases, with 12 bases lying between them. Germline V CDR1 and CDR2: SGHAT, FQNNGV. The CDR3 covers 15 residues. The CDR3 loop is CASRSQVSSYNEQFF. CDR3 coding DNA: TGTGCCAGCAGGTCACAGGTTAGCTCCTACAATGAGCAGTTCTTC.

In its sample, this clone was seen a few times. V gene TRBV12-3 or TRBV12-4 combines with J gene TRBJ1-1; D call uncertain. V shed 5 bases and J shed 6 bases, with 10 bases lying between them. The CDR3 has 12 residues. CDR3 residues: CASSTREAEAFF. The CDR3 region has the DNA TGTGCCAGCAGTACAAGGGAGGCTGAAGCTTTCTTT.

V is TRBV7-9 and J is TRBJ2-5; D unresolved. CDR3 size: 15 residues. Trimming stripped 4 bases from V and 5 bases from J, with 17 bases between. CDR1 and CDR2 (germline): SEHNR, FQNEAQ (reference sequence). DNA for the CDR3: TGTGCCAGCAGCTCTGTGAGAGGCCCTAGGGAGACCCAGTACTTC. Amino acids: CASSSVRGPRETQYF.

This sequence joins TRBV7-8 and TRBJ2-7, with TRBD2 as a possible D gene (5 bases). Trimming shortened V by 7 bases and J by 3 bases, and 19 bases separated the two germline ends. The length of the CDR3 is 15 residues. CDR1 SGHVS and CDR2 FQNEAQ come from the germline V gene. Written as DNA, the CDR3 is TGTGCCAGCACCCGAGCCCCAAACGGGGTCTACGAGCAGTACTTC. It translates to CASTRAPNGVYEQYF.

Written as DNA, the CDR3 is TGTGCCAGCAGCGTAACCGACTGGGTAGCCGGGGAGCTGTTTTTT. Amino acids: CASSVTDWVAGELFF. J is TRBJ2-2 and V is TRBV9; D uncertain. Trimming left V 1 base short and J 6 bases short, with 13 bases between. The CDR3 sequence is 15 residues long. From germline, CDR1 is SGDLS and CDR2 YYNGEE.

The V gene is TRBV30, the J gene TRBJ1-5; 9 bases align to TRBD1. CDR1 and CDR2 from the germline V gene are GTSNPN and SVGIG (reference sequence). With V trimmed by 3 bases and J by 0 bases, 12 bases remained unmatched. CDR3 length equals 18 residues. The CDR3 region is CAWRRDRVPLNSNQPQHF. The DNA for the CDR3 is TGTGCCTGGAGAAGGGACAGGGTGCCCCTGAATAGCAATCAGCCCCAGCATTTT.

The J gene is TRBJ1-1, the V gene TRBV19; no clear D. Germline CDR1 LNHDA, CDR2 SQIVND (reference sequence). CDR3 length: 12 residues. Trimming left V 2 bases short and J 7 bases short, with 8 bases between. As DNA, the CDR3 is TGTGCCAGTAGTATAAGCCGAAGTGAAGCTTTCTTT. Residues: CASSISRSEAFF.

V gene TRBV11-2 combines with J gene TRBJ2-3; D unclear. The germline V and J ends were trimmed by 2 bases and 0 bases, with 9 bases remaining between them. The CDR3 totals 15 residues. The germline V gene has CDR1 SGHAT and CDR2 FQNNGV. This chain's CDR3 is CASSLNLDSTDTQYF. CDR3 nucleotides: TGTGCCAGCAGCTTAAACCTAGACAGCACAGATACGCAGTATTTT.